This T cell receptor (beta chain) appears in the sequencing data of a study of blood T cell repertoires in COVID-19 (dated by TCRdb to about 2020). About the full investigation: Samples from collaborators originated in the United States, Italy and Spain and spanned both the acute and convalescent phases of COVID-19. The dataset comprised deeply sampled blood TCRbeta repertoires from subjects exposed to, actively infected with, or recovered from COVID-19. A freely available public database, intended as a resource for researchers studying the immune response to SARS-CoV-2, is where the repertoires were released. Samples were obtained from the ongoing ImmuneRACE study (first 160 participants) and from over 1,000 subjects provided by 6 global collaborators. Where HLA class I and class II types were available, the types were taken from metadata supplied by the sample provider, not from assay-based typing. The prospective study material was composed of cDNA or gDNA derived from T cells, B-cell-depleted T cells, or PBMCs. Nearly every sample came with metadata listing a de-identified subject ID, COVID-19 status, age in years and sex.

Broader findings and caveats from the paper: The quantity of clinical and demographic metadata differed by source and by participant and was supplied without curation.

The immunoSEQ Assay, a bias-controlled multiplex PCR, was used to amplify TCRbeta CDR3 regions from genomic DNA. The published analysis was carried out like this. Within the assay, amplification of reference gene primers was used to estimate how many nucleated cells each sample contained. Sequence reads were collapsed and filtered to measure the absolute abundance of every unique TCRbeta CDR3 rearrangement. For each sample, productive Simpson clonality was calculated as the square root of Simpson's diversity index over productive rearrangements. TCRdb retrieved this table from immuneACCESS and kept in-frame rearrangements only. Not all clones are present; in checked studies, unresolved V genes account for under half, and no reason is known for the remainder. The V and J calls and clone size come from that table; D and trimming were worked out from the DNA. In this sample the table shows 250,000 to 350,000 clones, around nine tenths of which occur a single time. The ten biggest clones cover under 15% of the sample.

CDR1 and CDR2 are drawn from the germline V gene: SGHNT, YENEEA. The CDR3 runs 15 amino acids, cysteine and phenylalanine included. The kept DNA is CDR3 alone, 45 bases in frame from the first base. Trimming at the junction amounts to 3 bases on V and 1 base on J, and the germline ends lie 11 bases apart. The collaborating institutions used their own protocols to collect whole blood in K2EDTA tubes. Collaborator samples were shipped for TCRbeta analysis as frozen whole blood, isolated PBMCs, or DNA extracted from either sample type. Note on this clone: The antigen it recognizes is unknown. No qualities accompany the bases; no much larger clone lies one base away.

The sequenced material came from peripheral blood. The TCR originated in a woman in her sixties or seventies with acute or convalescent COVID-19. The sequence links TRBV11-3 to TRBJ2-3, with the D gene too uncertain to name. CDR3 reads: CASSLRRTGTDTQYF. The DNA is TGTGCCAGCAGCTTGAGGCGCACCGGCACAGATACGCAGTATTTT. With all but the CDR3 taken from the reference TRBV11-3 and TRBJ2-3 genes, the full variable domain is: EAGVVQSPRYKIIEKKQPVAFWCNPISGHNTLYWYLQNLGQGPELLIRYENEEAVDDSQLPKDRFSAERLKGVDSTLKIQPAELGDSAVYLCASSLRRTGTDTQYFGPGTRLTVL.